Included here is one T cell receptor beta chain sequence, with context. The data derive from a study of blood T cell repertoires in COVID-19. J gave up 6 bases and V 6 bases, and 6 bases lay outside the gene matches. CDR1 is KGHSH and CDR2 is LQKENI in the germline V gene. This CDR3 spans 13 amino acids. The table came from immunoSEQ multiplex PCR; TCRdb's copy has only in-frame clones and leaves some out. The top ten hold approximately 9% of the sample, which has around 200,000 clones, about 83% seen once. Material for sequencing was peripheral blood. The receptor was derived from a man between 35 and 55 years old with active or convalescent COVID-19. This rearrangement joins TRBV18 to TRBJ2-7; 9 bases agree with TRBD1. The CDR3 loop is CASSPGQGGEQYF. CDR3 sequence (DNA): TGTGCCAGCTCCCCGGGACAGGGAGGCGAGCAGTACTTC.